The following is a T cell receptor beta chain sequence with its context. Its antigen remains unidentified. The authors isolated CD4+ T cells after about 10 days of culture. The infection with SARS-CoV-2 (confirmed by PCR) occurred in this person between March and December 2020. Subjects were given two BNT162b2 or mRNA-1273 vaccine doses. The data originate from a study of vaccination effects on CD4 cells after COVID-19. Study-level information: Three convalescent patients gave early and late post-vaccination samples. PBMC cultures contained two million cells per well, roughly 10 IU/ml IL-2 and 10 ug/ml peptides.

Trimming removed 0 bases at V and 2 bases at J, with 17 bases between. The CDR3 is 17 residues long. Germline V lookup: CDR1 LGHNA, CDR2 YSLEER. Profiled with immunoSEQ multiplex PCR; TCRdb holds only in-frame clones, not every one. The profile covers nearly 50,000 clones, with around 70% appearing a single time and under 5.5% taken by the ten largest. Sample: CD4+ T cells from PBMCs cultured without peptide, taken after COVID-19 vaccination. This TCR came from a human donor who had a prior SARS-CoV-2 infection. The chain joins TRBV4-3 to TRBJ2-7, with D possibly being TRBD1 or TRBD2 (5 bases each). The CDR3 is CASSQDFSVGRAYEQYF. CDR3 in DNA: TGCGCCAGCAGCCAAGATTTTTCGGTGGGGCGGGCCTACGAGCAGTACTTC.